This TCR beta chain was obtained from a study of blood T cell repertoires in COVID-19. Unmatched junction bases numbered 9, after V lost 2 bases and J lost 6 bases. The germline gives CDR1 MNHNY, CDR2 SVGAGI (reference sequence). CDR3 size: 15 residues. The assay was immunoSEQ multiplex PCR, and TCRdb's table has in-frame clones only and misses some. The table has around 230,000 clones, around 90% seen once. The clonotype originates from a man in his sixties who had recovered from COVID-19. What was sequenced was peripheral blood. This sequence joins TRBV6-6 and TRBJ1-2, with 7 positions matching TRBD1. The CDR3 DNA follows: TGTGCCAGCAGTTACCCAGAGGGGACAGAGCATGGCTACACCTTC. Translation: CASSYPEGTEHGYTF.